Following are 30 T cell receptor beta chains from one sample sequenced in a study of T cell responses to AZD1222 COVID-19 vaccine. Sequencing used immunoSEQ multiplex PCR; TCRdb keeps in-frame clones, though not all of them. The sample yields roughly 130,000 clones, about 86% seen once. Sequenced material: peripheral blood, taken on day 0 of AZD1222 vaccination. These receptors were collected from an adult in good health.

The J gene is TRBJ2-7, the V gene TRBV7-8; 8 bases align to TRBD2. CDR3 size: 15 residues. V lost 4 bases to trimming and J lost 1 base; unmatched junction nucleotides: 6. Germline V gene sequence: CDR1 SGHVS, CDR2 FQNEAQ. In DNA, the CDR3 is TGTGCCAGCAGCTCCCGTAGACTAGCGTCCTACGAGCAGTACTTC. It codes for CASSSRRLASYEQYF.

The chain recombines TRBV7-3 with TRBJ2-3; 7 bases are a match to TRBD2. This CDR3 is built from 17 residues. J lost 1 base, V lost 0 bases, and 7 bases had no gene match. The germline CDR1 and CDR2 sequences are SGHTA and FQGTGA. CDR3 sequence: CASSLTGGPIRTDTQYF. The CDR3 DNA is TGTGCCAGCAGCTTAACGGGAGGGCCGATCCGCACAGATACGCAGTATTTT.

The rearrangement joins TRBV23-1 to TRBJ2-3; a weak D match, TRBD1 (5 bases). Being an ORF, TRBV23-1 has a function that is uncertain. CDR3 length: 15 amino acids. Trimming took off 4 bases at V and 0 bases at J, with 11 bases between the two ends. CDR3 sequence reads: CASSRDRTSTDTQYF. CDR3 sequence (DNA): TGCGCCAGCAGTCGCGACAGAACTAGCACAGATACGCAGTATTTT.

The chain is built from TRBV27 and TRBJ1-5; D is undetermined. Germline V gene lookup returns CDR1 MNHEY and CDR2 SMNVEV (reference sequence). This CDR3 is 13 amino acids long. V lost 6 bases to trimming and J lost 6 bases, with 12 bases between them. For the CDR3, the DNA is TGTGCCAGCAGCCTCCATTATCGTCAGCCCCAGCATTTT. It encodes CASSLHYRQPQHF.

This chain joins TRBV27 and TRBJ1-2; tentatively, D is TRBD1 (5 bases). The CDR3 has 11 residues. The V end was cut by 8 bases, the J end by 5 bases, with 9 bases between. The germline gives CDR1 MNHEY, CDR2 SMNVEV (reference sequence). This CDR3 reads CASFGGYGYTF. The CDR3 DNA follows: TGTGCCAGCTTCGGGGGATATGGCTACACCTTC.

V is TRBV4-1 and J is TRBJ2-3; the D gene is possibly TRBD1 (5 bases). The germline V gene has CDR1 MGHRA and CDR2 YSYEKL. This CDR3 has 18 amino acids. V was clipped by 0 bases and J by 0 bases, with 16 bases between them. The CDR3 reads CASSQEPQGQISTDTQYF. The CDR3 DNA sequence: TGCGCCAGCAGCCAAGAACCCCAGGGCCAAATTAGCACAGATACGCAGTATTTT.

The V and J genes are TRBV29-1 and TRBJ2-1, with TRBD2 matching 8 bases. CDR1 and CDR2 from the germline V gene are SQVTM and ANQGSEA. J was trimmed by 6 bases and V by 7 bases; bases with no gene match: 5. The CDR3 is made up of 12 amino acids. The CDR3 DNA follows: TGCAGCGGGTGGAGCGGGAGCAATGAGCAGTTCTTC. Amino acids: CSGWSGSNEQFF.

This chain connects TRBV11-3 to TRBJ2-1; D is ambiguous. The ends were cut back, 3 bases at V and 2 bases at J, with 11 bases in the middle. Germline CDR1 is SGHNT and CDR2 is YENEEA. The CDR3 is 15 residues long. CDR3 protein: CASSLTLAPYNEQFF. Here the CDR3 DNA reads TGTGCCAGCAGCTTGACTTTGGCACCCTACAATGAGCAGTTCTTC.

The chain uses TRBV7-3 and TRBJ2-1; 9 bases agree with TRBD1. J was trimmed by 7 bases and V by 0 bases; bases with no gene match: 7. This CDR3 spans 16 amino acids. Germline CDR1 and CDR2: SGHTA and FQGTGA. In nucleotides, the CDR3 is TGTGCCAGCAGCTTAACGGGACAGGGTCGGATTAATGAGCAGTTCTTC. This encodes CASSLTGQGRINEQFF.

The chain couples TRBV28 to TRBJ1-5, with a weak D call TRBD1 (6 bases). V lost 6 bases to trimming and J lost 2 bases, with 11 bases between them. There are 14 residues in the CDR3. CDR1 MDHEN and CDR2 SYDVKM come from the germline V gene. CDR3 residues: CASRQGLGNQPQHF. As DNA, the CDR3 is TGTGCCAGCAGACAGGGTTTGGGCAATCAGCCCCAGCATTTT.

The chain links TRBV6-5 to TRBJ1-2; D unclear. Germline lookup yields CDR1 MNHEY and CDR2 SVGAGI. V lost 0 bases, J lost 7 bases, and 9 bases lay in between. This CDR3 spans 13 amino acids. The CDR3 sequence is CASSYSMLGGYTF. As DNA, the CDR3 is TGTGCCAGCAGTTACTCGATGTTGGGTGGCTACACCTTC.

The CDR3 nucleotides read TGTGCCAGCTCACCATCGCAGGGGGTTATAATGAACACTGAAGCTTTCTTT. This sequence encodes CASSPSQGVIMNTEAFF. The chain has TRBV18 and TRBJ1-1; 7 bases are a match to TRBD1. Trimming at V came to 2 bases and at J to 0 bases, leaving 9 bases not matched to a gene. Looked up from germline, CDR1 is KGHSH and CDR2 is LQKENI. CDR3 length equals 17 residues.

CDR3 DNA: TGTGCCAGCAGCCCTACAACAGGAAACACTGAAGCTTTCTTT. Protein product: CASSPTTGNTEAFF. The rearrangement uses TRBV7-3 and TRBJ1-1; maybe TRBD1 (5 bases). Trimming took 5 bases from V and 2 from J, leaving 12 bases between them. There are 14 residues in the CDR3. Germline V CDR1 and CDR2: SGHTA, FQGTGA.

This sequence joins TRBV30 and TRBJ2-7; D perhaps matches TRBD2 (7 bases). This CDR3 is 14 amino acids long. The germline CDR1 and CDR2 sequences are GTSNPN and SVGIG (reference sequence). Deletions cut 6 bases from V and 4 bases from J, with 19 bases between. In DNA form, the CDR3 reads TGTGCCTGTACCACGGGGGGCCTTTCGTACGAGCAGTACTTC. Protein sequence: CACTTGGLSYEQYF.

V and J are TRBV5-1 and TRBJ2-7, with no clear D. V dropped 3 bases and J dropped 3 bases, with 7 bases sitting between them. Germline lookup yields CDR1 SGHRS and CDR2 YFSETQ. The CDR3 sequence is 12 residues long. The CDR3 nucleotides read TGCGCCAGCAGCTCCTTGGGCTACGAGCAGTACTTC. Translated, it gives CASSSLGYEQYF.

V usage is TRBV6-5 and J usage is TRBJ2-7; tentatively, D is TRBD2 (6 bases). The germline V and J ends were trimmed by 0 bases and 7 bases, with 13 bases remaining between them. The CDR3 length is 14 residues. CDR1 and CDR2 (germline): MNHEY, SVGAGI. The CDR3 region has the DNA TGTGCCAGCAGTTACTCGGGTGTAGGAGGGGAGCAGTACTTC. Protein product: CASSYSGVGGEQYF.

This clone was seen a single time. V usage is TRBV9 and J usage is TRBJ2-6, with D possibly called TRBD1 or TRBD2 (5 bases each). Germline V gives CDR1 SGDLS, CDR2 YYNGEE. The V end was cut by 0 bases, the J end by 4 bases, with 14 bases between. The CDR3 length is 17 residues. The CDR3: CASSVEWGFGGANVLTF. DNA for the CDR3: TGTGCCAGCAGCGTAGAGTGGGGGTTTGGAGGGGCCAACGTCCTGACTTTC.

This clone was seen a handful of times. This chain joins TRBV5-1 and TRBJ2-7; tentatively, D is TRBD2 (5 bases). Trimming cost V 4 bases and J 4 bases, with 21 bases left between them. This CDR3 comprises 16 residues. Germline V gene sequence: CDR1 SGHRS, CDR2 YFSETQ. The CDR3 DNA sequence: TGCGCCAGCAGCCCGAGCGGCAGTGCCTCGATTTACGAGCAGTACTTC. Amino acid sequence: CASSPSGSASIYEQYF.

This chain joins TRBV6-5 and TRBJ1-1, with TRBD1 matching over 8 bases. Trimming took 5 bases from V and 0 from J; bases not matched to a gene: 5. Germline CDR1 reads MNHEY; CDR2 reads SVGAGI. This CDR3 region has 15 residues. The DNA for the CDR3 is TGTGCCAGCAGTCCCGGACAGGGAATGAACACTGAAGCTTTCTTT. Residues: CASSPGQGMNTEAFF.

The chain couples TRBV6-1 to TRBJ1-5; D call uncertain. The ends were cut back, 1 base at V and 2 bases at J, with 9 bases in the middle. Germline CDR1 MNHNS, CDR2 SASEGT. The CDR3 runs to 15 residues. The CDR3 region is CASSEVTEGNQPQHF. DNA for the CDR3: TGTGCCAGCAGTGAAGTGACTGAAGGCAATCAGCCCCAGCATTTT.

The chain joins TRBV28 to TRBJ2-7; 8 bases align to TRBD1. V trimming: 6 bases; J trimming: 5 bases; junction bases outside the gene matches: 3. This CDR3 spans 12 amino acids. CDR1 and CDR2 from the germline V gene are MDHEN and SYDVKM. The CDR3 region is CASRTTGDEQYF. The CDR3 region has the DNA TGTGCCAGCAGAACGACAGGGGACGAGCAGTACTTC.

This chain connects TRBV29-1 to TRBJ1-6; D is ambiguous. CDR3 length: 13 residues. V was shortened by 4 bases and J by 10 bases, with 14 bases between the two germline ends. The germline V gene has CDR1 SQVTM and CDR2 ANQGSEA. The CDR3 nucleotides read TGCAGCGTTGCCATGGGGTCTAACTCACCCCTCCACTTT. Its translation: CSVAMGSNSPLHF. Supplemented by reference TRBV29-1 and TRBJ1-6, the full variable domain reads SAVISQKPSRDICQRGTSLTIQCQVDSQVTMMFWYRQQPGQSLTLIATANQGSEATYESGFVIDKFPISRPNLTFSTLTVSNMSPEDSSIYLCSVAMGSNSPLHFGNGTRLTVT.

The CDR3, as DNA: TGTGCCAGCAGGAAATTGGGGAGTTCCTACGAGCAGTACTTC. Protein: CASRKLGSSYEQYF. This sequence joins TRBV27 and TRBJ2-7; D perhaps matches TRBD2 (5 bases). Germline V CDR1 and CDR2: MNHEY, SMNVEV (reference sequence). Deletions cut 6 bases from V and 1 base from J, with 13 bases between. This CDR3 is 14 amino acids long.

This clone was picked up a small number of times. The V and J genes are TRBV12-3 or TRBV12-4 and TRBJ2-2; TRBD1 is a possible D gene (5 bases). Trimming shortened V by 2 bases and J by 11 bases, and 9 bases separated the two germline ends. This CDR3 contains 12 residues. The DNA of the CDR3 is TGTGCCAGCAGTTTACAGGGAAACGAGCTGTTTTTT. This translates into CASSLQGNELFF.

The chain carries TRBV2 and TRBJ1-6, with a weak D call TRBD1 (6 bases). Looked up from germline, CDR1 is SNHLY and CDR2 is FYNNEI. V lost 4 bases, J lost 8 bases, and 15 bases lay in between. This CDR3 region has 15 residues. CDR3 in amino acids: CASSAKTGGDSPLHF. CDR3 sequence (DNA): TGTGCCAGCAGTGCAAAGACAGGAGGGGATTCACCCCTCCACTTT.

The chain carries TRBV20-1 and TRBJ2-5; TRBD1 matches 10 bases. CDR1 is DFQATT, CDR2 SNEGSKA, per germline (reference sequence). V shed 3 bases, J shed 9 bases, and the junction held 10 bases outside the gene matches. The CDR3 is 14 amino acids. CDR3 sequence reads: CSASLTGGMLAQYF. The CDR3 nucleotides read TGCAGTGCTAGTCTGACAGGGGGCATGCTGGCCCAGTACTTC.

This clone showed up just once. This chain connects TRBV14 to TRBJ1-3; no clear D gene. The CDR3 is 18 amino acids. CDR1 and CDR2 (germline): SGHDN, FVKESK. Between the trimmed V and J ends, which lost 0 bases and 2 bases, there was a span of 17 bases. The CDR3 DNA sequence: TGTGCCAGCAGCCAAGAGGGAGGTCGAGGGCCCCCTGGAAACACCATATATTTT. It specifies CASSQEGGRGPPGNTIYF.

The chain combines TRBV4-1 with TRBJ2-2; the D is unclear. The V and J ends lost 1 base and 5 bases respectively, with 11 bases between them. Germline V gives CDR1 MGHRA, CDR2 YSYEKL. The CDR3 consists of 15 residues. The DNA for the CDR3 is TGCGCCAGCAGCCAAGCCGGGCGGAATACCGGGGAGCTGTTTTTT. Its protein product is CASSQAGRNTGELFF.

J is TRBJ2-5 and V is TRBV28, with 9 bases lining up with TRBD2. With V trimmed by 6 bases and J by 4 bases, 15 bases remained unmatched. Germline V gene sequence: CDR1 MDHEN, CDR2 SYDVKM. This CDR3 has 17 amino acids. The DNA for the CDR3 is TGTGCCAGCAGCCCGGCCCTTAGCGGGCGGGAGGGAGAGACCCAGTACTTC. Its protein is CASSPALSGREGETQYF.

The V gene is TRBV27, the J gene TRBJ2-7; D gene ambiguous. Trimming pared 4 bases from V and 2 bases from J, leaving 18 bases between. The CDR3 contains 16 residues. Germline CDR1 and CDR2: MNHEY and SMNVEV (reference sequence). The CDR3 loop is CASSWASGSAPYEQYF. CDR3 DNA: TGTGCCAGCAGTTGGGCCTCCGGGTCAGCCCCCTACGAGCAGTACTTC.